A selection of T cell receptor beta chains follows, all from one sample in a study of CXCR3-negative and CXCR3-positive naive CD8 T cells. TCRdb reworked the 5' RACE reads into one entry per CDR3 protein, no DNA. The sample's table shows some 56,000 distinct CDR3 sequences. The sample comprised memory CD8+ T cells from blood. These receptors came from a human donor in good health. Some clones in this sample may be carry-over from other donors' samples. Both conserved end residues are part of each CDR3.

TRBV29-1,TRBJ2-3,CSVAGQPSTDTQYF
TRBV7-9,TRBJ2-5,CASSLVLAGSETQYF
TRBV6-6,TRBJ1-2,CASSYSSGGEFGYGYTF
TRBV20-1,TRBJ2-5,CSARDVGETGREETQYF
TRBV6-1,TRBJ2-7,CATVSLGQGFPYEQYF
TRBV5-6,TRBJ2-2,CAGRRRGTGELFF
TRBV29-1,TRBJ2-7,CSAQTGTYEQYF
TRBV6-4,TRBJ2-3,CASSDGLAGPTDTQYF
TRBV29-1,TRBJ1-1,CSVAGVAEAFF
TRBV29-1,TRBJ1-1,CSATTGETGAFF
TRBV29-1,TRBJ2-1,CSVSLRDRGTNEQFF
TRBV27,TRBJ2-1,CASNPDRERLNEQFF
TRBV20-1,TRBJ2-1,CSASGAGAGYNEQFF
TRBV20-1,TRBJ2-5,CSARDLSSGGETQYF
TRBV9,TRBJ2-7,CASSVDSFYEQYF
TRBV29-1,TRBJ2-5,CSIPAQDSIGALYQETQYF
TRBV14,TRBJ1-1,CASSPLGSVEAFF
TRBV29-1,TRBJ1-5,CSVELAANQPQHF
TRBV5-1,TRBJ2-7,CASSLAEMAYEQYF
TRBV18,TRBJ2-1,CASSPRTSNGLEQFF